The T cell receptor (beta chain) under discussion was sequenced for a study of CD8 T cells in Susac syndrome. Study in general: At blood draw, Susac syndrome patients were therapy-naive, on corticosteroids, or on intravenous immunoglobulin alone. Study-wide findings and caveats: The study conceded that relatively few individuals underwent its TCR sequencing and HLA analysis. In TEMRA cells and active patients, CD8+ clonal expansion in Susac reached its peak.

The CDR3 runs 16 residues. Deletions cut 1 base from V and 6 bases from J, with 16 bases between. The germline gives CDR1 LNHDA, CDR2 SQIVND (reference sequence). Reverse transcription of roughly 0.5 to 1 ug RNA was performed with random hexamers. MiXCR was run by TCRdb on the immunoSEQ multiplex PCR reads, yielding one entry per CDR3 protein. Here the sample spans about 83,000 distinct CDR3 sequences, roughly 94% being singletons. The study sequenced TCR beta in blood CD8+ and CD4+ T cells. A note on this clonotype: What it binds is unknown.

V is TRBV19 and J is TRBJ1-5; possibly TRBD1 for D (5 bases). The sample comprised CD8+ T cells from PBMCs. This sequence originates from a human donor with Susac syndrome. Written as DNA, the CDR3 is TGTGCCAGTAGTATAGGGTTCAGGGAGGTGTTTCAGCCCCAGCATTTT. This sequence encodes CASSIGFREVFQPQHF. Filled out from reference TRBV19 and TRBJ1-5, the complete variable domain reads DGGITQSPKYLFRKEGQNVTLSCEQNLNHDAMYWYRQDPGQGLRLIYYSQIVNDFQKGDIAEGYSVSREKKESFPLTVTSAQKNPTAFYLCASSIGFREVFQPQHFGDGTRLSIL.